This TCR beta chain is from a study of Tregs in tolerant kidney transplant recipients. Study results and limitations: Expanding Tregs on activated donor B cells appeared to best identify donor-specific TCRbeta clones.

Regarding this clone: Antigen: not known.

The CDR3 is made up of 15 amino acids. V lost 0 bases and J 2 bases, leaving 10 bases between the germline ends. Germline-derived CDR1 and CDR2 are SGHNT and YENEEA. Mixed chimerism was transient after nonmyeloablative marrow transplants from related graft donors. Generated by immunoSEQ multiplex PCR, the TCRdb table keeps only in-frame clones and is missing some. The sample comprises 81,000 or so clones, 91% of which are singletons, and 1.5% to 2% rests with the top ten. The sample in question was CD4+ T cells from blood (PBMCs), obtained 24 months after the transplant. This chain connects TRBV11-3 to TRBJ1-2; D not resolved. This TCR derives from a human patient who received a combined kidney and bone marrow transplant. These T cells may partly come from the graft donor. CDR3 region: CASSLDHGKNYGYTF. CDR3 DNA sequence: TGTGCCAGCAGCTTAGATCATGGCAAGAACTATGGCTACACCTTC.